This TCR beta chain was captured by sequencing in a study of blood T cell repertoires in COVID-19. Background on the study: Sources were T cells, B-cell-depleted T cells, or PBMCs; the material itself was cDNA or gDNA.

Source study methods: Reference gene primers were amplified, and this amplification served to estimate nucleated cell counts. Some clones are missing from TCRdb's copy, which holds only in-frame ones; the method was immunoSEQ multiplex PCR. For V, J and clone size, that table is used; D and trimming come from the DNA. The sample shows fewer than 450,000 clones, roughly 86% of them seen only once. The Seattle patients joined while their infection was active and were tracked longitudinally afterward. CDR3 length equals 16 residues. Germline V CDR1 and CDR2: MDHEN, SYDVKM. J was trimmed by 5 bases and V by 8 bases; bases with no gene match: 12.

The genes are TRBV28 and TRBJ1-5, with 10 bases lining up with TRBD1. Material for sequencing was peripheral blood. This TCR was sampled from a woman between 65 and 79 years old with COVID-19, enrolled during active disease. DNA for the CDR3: TGTGCCAGCCCCCCAGGCGGGACAGGGGTTCATCAGCCCCAGCATTTT. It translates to CASPPGGTGVHQPQHF.